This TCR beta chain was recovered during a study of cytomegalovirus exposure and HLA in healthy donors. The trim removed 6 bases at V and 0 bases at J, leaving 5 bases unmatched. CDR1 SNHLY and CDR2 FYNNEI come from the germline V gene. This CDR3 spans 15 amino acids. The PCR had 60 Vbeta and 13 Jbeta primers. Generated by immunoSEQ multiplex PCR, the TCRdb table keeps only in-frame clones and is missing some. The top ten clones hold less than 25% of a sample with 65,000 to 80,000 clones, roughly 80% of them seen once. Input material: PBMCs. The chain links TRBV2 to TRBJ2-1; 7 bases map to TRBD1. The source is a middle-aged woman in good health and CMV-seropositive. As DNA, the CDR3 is TGTGCCAGCAGGAAGGGACAGACCTCCTACAATGAGCAGTTCTTC. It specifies CASRKGQTSYNEQFF. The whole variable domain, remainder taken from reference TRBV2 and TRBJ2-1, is EPEVTQTPSHQVTQMGQEVILRCVPISNHLYFYWYRQILGQKVEFLVSFYNNEISEKSEIFDDQFSVERPDGSNFTLKIRSTKLEDSAMYFCASRKGQTSYNEQFFGPGTRLTVL.